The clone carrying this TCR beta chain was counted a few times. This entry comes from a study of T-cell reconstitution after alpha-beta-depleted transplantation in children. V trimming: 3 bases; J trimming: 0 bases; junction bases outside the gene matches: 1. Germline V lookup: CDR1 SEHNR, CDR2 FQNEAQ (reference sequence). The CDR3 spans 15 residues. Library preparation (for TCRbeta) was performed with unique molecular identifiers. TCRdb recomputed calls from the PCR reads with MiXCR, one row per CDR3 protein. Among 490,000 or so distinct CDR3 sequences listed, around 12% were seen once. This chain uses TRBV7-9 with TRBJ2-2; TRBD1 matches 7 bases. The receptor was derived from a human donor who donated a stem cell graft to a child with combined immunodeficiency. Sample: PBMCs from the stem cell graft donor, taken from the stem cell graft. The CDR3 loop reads CASSFGTANTGELFF. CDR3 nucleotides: TGTGCCAGCAGCTTTGGGACAGCGAACACCGGGGAGCTGTTTTTT.